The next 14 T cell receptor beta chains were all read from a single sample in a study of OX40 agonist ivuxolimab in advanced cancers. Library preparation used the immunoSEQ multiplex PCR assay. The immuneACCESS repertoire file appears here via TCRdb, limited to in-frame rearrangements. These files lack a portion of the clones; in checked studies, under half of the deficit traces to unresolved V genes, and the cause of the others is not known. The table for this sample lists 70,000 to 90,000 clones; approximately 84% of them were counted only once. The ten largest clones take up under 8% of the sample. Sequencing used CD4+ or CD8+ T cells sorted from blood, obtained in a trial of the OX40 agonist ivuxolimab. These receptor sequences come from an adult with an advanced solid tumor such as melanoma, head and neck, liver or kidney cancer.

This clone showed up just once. Here the CDR3 reads CASSFTTGAYEQYF. The CDR3 DNA reads as TGTGCCAGCAGCTTTACAACAGGGGCCTACGAGCAGTACTTC. This chain joins TRBV5-6 and TRBJ2-7, with 7 bases that match TRBD1. CDR3 size: 14 residues. The germline V gene encodes CDR1 SGHDT and CDR2 YYEEEE. The ends lost 2 bases at V and 2 bases at J; junction bases unmatched: 4.

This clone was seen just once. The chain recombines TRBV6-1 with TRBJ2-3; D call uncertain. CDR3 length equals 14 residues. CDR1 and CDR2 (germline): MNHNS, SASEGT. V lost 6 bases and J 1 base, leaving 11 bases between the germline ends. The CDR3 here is CASRPRTGTDTQYF. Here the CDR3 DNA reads TGTGCCAGCAGGCCCCGTACGGGCACAGATACGCAGTATTTT.

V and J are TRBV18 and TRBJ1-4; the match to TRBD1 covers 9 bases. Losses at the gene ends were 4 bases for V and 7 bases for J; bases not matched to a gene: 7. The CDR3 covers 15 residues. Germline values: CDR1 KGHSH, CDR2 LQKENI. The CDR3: CASSQPGQGGEKLFF. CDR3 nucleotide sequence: TGTGCCAGCTCACAACCGGGACAGGGCGGTGAAAAACTGTTTTTT.

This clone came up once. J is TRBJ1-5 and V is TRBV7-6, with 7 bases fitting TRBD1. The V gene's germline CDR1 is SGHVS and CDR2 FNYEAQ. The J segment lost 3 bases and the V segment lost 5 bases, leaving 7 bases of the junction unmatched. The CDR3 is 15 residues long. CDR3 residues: CASSRSTGLNQPQHF. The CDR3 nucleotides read TGTGCCAGCAGCCGATCGACAGGGCTCAATCAGCCCCAGCATTTT.

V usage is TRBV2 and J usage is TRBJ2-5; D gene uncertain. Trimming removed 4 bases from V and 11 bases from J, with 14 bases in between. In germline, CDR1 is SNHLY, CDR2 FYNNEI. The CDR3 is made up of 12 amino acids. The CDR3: CASSGDGLEQYF. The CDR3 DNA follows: TGTGCCAGCAGTGGGGATGGTCTGGAGCAGTACTTC.

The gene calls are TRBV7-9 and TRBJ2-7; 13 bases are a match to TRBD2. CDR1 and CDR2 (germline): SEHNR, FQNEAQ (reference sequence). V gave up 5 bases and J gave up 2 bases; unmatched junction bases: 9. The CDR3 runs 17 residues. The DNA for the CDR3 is TGTGCCAGCAGCCATGGGACTAGCGGGGACCTCCCCTACGAGCAGTACTTC. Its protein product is CASSHGTSGDLPYEQYF. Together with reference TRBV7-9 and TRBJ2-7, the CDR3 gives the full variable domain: DTGVSQNPRHKITKRGQNVTFRCDPISEHNRLYWYRQTLGQGPEFLTYFQNEAQLEKSRLLSDRFSAERPKGSFSTLEIQRTEQGDSAMYLCASSHGTSGDLPYEQYFGPGTRLTVT.

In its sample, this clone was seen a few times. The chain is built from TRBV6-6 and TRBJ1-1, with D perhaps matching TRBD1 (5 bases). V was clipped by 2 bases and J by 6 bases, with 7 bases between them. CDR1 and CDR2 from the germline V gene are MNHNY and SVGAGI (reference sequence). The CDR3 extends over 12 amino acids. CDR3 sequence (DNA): TGTGCCAGCAGTTACGGGGCCCCTGAAGCTTTCTTT. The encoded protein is CASSYGAPEAFF.

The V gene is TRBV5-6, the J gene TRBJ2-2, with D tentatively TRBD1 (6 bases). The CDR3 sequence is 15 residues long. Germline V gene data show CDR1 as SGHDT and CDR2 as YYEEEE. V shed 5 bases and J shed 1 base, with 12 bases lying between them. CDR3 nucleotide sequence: TGTGCCAGCAGTCGGACAGCCGGGAACACCGGGGAGCTGTTTTTT. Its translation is CASSRTAGNTGELFF.

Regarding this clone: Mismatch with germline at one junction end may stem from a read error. CDR3: CASSSTVGGEAFF. As DNA, the CDR3 is TGTGCTAGCAGCTCAACGGTGGGGGGGGAAGCTTTCTTT. The rearrangement joins TRBV7-7 to TRBJ1-1; D possibly corresponds to TRBD1 (5 bases). CDR1 is SSHAT and CDR2 is FNYEAQ in the germline V gene (reference sequence). The CDR3 length is 13 residues.

The CDR3 nucleotides read TGTGCCAGCAGCTTAGCTGCAGGGCGAACTAACTATGGCTACACCTTC. The encoded protein is CASSLAAGRTNYGYTF. The V and J genes are TRBV7-2 and TRBJ1-2, with D possibly being TRBD1 (5 bases). Between the trimmed V and J ends, which lost 0 bases and 0 bases, there was a span of 11 bases. From germline, CDR1 is SGHTA and CDR2 FQGNSA. This CDR3 is built from 16 residues.

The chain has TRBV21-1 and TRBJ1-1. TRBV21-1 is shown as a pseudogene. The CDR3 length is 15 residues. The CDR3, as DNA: TGTGCCAGCAGCCGGCGGGACGGAACGAACACTGAAGCTTTCTTT. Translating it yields CASSRRDGTNTEAFF.

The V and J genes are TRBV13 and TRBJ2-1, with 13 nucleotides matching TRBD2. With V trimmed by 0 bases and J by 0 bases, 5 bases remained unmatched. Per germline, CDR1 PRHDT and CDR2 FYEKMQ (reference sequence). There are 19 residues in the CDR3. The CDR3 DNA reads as TGTGCCAGCAGCTTAGGCCAACTAGCGGGAGGGAGCTCCTACAATGAGCAGTTCTTC. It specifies CASSLGQLAGGSSYNEQFF.

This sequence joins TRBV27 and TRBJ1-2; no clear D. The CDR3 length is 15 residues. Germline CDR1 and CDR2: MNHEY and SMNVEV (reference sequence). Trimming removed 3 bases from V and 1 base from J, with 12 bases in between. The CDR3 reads CASSLYASLNYGYTF. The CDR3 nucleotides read TGTGCCAGCAGTTTGTATGCCTCACTTAACTATGGCTACACCTTC.

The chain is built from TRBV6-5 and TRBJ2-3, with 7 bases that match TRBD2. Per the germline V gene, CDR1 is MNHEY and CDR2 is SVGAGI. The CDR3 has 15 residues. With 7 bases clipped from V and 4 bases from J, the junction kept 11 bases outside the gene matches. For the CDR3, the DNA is TGTGCCAGCAAATTGGGAGGGTCCACCGCAGATACGCAGTATTTT. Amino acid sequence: CASKLGGSTADTQYF.